A single sample gave rise to the 26 T cell receptor beta chains below, sequenced in a study of cytomegalovirus exposure and HLA in healthy donors. This table comes from immunoSEQ multiplex PCR, and its TCRdb copy is limited to in-frame clones, with some not included. The sample lists just over 65,000 clones, around 97% occurring once. Sequenced: PBMCs. These receptors all stem from a young woman in good health and CMV-seropositive.

The V and J genes are TRBV2 and TRBJ1-3; D is uncertain. Germline V gene sequence: CDR1 SNHLY, CDR2 FYNNEI. V lost 6 bases and J lost 0, with 9 bases in between. The CDR3 is made up of 14 amino acids. The chain's CDR3 is CASRLQSSGNTIYF. In DNA form, the CDR3 reads TGTGCCAGCAGATTACAGAGCTCTGGAAACACCATATATTTT.

The chain combines TRBV28 with TRBJ1-1; D not resolved. CDR3 length: 12 amino acids. Trimming left V 3 bases short and J 5 bases short, with 7 bases between. Germline V gene lookup returns CDR1 MDHEN and CDR2 SYDVKM. The CDR3 reads CASSLWATEAFF. CDR3 in DNA: TGTGCCAGCAGTTTGTGGGCTACTGAAGCTTTCTTT.

The gene calls are TRBV30 and TRBJ2-3; D is perhaps TRBD2 (6 bases). The V end was cut by 3 bases, the J end by 0 bases, with 10 bases between. The length of the CDR3 is 14 residues. The V gene's germline CDR1 is GTSNPN and CDR2 SVGIG (reference sequence). The CDR3 region is CAWRKSGSTDTQYF. CDR3 coding DNA: TGTGCCTGGAGGAAAAGCGGGAGCACAGATACGCAGTATTTT.

The genes are TRBV18 and TRBJ1-1; the D is unclear. CDR1 is KGHSH, CDR2 LQKENI, per germline. Trimming pared 6 bases from V and 0 bases from J, leaving 14 bases between. The length of the CDR3 is 15 residues. The CDR3 DNA follows: TGTGCCAGCTCGCCAAGAGAGGGTATGAACACTGAAGCTTTCTTT. Translating gives CASSPREGMNTEAFF.

The chain combines TRBV21-1 with TRBJ1-1; TRBD1 is the table's D call, not checked against the DNA. TRBV21-1 is reported as a pseudogene. The CDR3 has 16 residues. Here the CDR3 DNA reads TGTGCCAGCAGCCCCTGTATTGCCGACACGAACACTGAAGCTTTCTTT. It encodes CASSPCIADTNTEAFF.

This clone showed up just once. The rearrangement joins TRBV7-9 to TRBJ2-1; D unclear. This CDR3 is 15 amino acids long. The V gene lost 1 base and the J gene lost 3 bases, with 10 bases spanning the gap. CDR1 is SEHNR, CDR2 FQNEAQ, per germline (reference sequence). In DNA, the CDR3 is TGTGCCAGCAGCTTAGATGGCGGATTCTACAATGAGCAGTTCTTC. Its translation is CASSLDGGFYNEQFF. The variable domain in full, completed from reference TRBV7-9 and TRBJ2-1, reads DTGVSQNPRHKITKRGQNVTFRCDPISEHNRLYWYRQTLGQGPEFLTYFQNEAQLEKSRLLSDRFSAERPKGSFSTLEIQRTEQGDSAMYLCASSLDGGFYNEQFFGPGTRLTVL.

The genes are TRBV6-5 and TRBJ2-5; D is unclear. CDR1 and CDR2 from the germline V gene are MNHEY and SVGAGI. The CDR3 is 15 amino acids. With 4 bases removed from V and 1 base from J, the gap between germline ends came to 13 bases. Here the CDR3 DNA reads TGTGCCAGCAGTTTTTTTATCGACACCCAAGAGACCCAGTACTTC. This gives the protein CASSFFIDTQETQYF.

The CDR3 DNA reads TGTGCCAGCAGTACGAGCCCCGATACCTCCTACGAGCAGTACTTC. Translating it yields CASSTSPDTSYEQYF. The chain recombines TRBV6-1 with TRBJ2-7; D is uncertain. V was clipped by 5 bases and J by 0 bases, with 14 bases between them. Per germline, CDR1 MNHNS and CDR2 SASEGT. The CDR3 covers 15 residues.

The chain joins TRBV30 to TRBJ1-2; D not certain. The CDR3 extends over 13 amino acids. In germline, CDR1 is GTSNPN, CDR2 SVGIG (reference sequence). V lost 0 bases and J 1 base, leaving 6 bases between the germline ends. The CDR3 reads CAWSVDFNYGYTF. DNA for the CDR3: TGTGCCTGGAGTGTTGACTTTAACTATGGCTACACCTTC.

The rearrangement uses TRBV7-9 and TRBJ2-7; no clear D gene. With 5 bases removed from V and 8 bases from J, the gap between germline ends came to 16 bases. Germline-derived CDR1 and CDR2 are SEHNR and FQNEAQ (reference sequence). This CDR3 spans 13 amino acids. The CDR3 DNA reads as TGTGCCAGCAGCGTTAATGGCAGGCCCAAGCAGTACTTC. It codes for CASSVNGRPKQYF.

This chain links TRBV5-4 with TRBJ2-1; 9 bases align to TRBD1. Germline assignment: CDR1 SGHNT and CDR2 YYREEE (reference sequence). Unmatched junction bases numbered 4, after V lost 4 bases and J lost 2 bases. This CDR3 comprises 15 residues. CDR3 loop: CASSVGTGPYNEQFF. For the CDR3, the DNA is TGTGCCAGCAGCGTCGGGACAGGGCCCTACAATGAGCAGTTCTTC. Filled out from reference TRBV5-4 and TRBJ2-1, the complete variable domain reads ETGVTQSPTHLIKTRGQQVTLRCSSQSGHNTVSWYQQALGQGPQFIFQYYREEENGRGNFPPRFSGLQFPNYSSELNVNALELDDSALYLCASSVGTGPYNEQFFGPGTRLTVL.

This chain connects TRBV4-1 to TRBJ2-7, with 8 bases matching TRBD1. Germline assignment: CDR1 MGHRA and CDR2 YSYEKL. V gave up 4 bases and J gave up 6 bases; unmatched junction bases: 20. This CDR3 contains 18 residues. The CDR3: CASSPILPGQEVTSEQYF. CDR3 DNA sequence: TGCGCCAGCAGCCCGATATTGCCGGGACAGGAAGTCACTTCCGAGCAGTACTTC.

J is TRBJ1-4 and V is TRBV21-1; TRBD1, as called in the table, went unchecked against the DNA. TRBV21-1 is noted as a pseudogene. CDR3 length equals 14 residues. This chain's CDR3 is CASSKIFRGEKLFF. CDR3 nucleotides: TGTGCCAGCAGCAAAATTTTCAGGGGTGAAAAACTGTTTTTT.

V and J are TRBV7-2 and TRBJ2-7; a possible D gene is TRBD2 (5 bases). Germline loops: CDR1 SGHTA, CDR2 FQGNSA. V dropped 1 base and J dropped 2 bases, with 15 bases sitting between them. The CDR3 totals 16 residues. The CDR3 DNA reads as TGTGCCAGCAGCTTAGGAAGCGGCGGCACTGCCTACGAGCAGTACTTC. This codes for CASSLGSGGTAYEQYF.

This chain connects TRBV30 to TRBJ2-1; 9 bases map to TRBD2. CDR1 and CDR2 from the germline V gene are GTSNPN and SVGIG (reference sequence). V lost 0 bases to trimming and J lost 7 bases; unmatched junction nucleotides: 4. The CDR3 has 14 amino acids. This CDR3 is CAWSVGGRVNEQFF. In DNA, the CDR3 is TGTGCCTGGAGTGTAGGCGGGAGGGTAAATGAGCAGTTCTTC.

The rearrangement joins TRBV7-8 to TRBJ2-3; no clear D. V dropped 1 base and J dropped 0 bases, with 8 bases sitting between them. The CDR3 is 15 residues long. Germline V gene data show CDR1 as SGHVS and CDR2 as FQNEAQ. The CDR3 nucleotides read TGTGCCAGCAGCTTAGAGCGTTCTAGCACAGATACGCAGTATTTT. Its translation is CASSLERSSTDTQYF.

This clone was seen just once. The same CDR3 is also encoded by other DNA sequences in this sample. This chain joins TRBV19 and TRBJ1-1; D might be TRBD1 (5 bases). This CDR3 has 13 residues. Germline V CDR1 and CDR2: LNHDA, SQIVND (reference sequence). V shed 3 bases and J shed 3 bases, with 8 bases lying between them. The CDR3 sequence: CASSISGDTEAFF. In DNA form, the CDR3 reads TGTGCCAGTAGTATCTCGGGGGACACTGAAGCTTTCTTT.

V gene TRBV11-2 combines with J gene TRBJ1-2; possibly TRBD1 for D (6 bases). Germline V gene lookup returns CDR1 SGHAT and CDR2 FQNNGV. Trimming shortened V by 3 bases and J by 1 base, and 12 bases separated the two germline ends. The CDR3 sequence is 15 residues long. CDR3 nucleotide sequence: TGTGCCAGCAGCTTCTCAGGACAGAATAACTATGGCTACACCTTC. Amino acid sequence: CASSFSGQNNYGYTF. Variable domain in full (rest from reference TRBV11-2 and TRBJ1-2): EAGVAQSPRYKIIEKRQSVAFWCNPISGHATLYWYQQILGQGPKLLIQFQNNGVVDDSQLPKDRFSAERLKGVDSTLKIQPAKLEDSAVYLCASSFSGQNNYGYTFGSGTRLTVV.

The chain is built from TRBV2 and TRBJ1-2, with TRBD1 matching over 9 bases. The CDR3 spans 16 residues. Germline CDR1 reads SNHLY; CDR2 reads FYNNEI. The J segment lost 4 bases and the V segment lost 4 bases, leaving 10 bases of the junction unmatched. CDR3 bases: TGTGCCAGCAGTGGGACCCGGGACAGGGACTTCTATGGCTACACCTTC. Protein sequence: CASSGTRDRDFYGYTF.

This rearrangement joins TRBV7-8 to TRBJ2-5, with 7 bases matching TRBD2. The CDR3 is 14 amino acids. From germline, CDR1 is SGHVS and CDR2 FQNEAQ. J lost 5 bases, V lost 0 bases, and 3 bases had no gene match. CDR3 sequence: CASSLAWGGETQYF. The CDR3 nucleotides are TGTGCCAGCAGCTTAGCGTGGGGGGGGGAGACCCAGTACTTC.

This chain uses TRBV5-5 with TRBJ1-1; 8 bases line up with TRBD1. Germline V gene lookup returns CDR1 SGHKS and CDR2 YYEKEE (reference sequence). The CDR3 has 17 residues. V shed 4 bases, J shed 4 bases, and the junction held 15 bases outside the gene matches. The CDR3 protein is CASSTIKGQGALTEAFF. The CDR3 DNA reads as TGTGCCAGCAGCACGATCAAAGGACAGGGAGCCCTCACTGAAGCTTTCTTT.

The chain carries TRBV29-1 and TRBJ2-7; 8 bases are shared with TRBD2. The CDR3 has 12 amino acids. V was clipped by 6 bases and J by 5 bases; unmatched bases: 6. Germline loops: CDR1 SQVTM, CDR2 ANQGSEA. The CDR3 sequence is CSVGGGSHEQYF. The DNA for the CDR3 is TGCAGCGTAGGCGGGGGGAGCCACGAGCAGTACTTC.

The V and J genes are TRBV14 and TRBJ2-3; 10 bases match TRBD2. Germline V lookup: CDR1 SGHDN, CDR2 FVKESK. The CDR3 consists of 17 residues. Losses at the gene ends were 4 bases for V and 4 bases for J; bases not matched to a gene: 11. The CDR3 DNA sequence: TGTGCCAGCAGCCCACGGGCTAGCGGGAGAACAGCAGATACGCAGTATTTT. This sequence encodes CASSPRASGRTADTQYF. Full variable domain (outside the CDR3, taken from reference TRBV14 and TRBJ2-3): EAGVTQFPSHSVIEKGQTVTLRCDPISGHDNLYWYRRVMGKEIKFLLHFVKESKQDESGMPNNRFLAERTGGTYSTLKVQPAELEDSGVYFCASSPRASGRTADTQYFGPGTRLTVL.

The rearrangement uses TRBV5-1 and TRBJ1-1; 8 nucleotides match TRBD1. Trimming at V came to 5 bases and at J to 3 bases, leaving 12 bases not matched to a gene. The CDR3 is made up of 16 amino acids. In germline, CDR1 is SGHRS, CDR2 YFSETQ. The CDR3: CASSPIRGTGDTEAFF. CDR3 DNA sequence: TGCGCCAGCAGTCCCATCCGAGGGACAGGAGACACTGAAGCTTTCTTT.

The genes are TRBV28 and TRBJ1-6, with D possibly TRBD1 on 6 matching bases. V lost 5 bases to trimming and J lost 5 bases, with 13 bases between them. The germline V gene encodes CDR1 MDHEN and CDR2 SYDVKM. This CDR3 region has 15 residues. The CDR3, as DNA: TGTGCCAGCAGTCCCCCGAGGACAGATAATTCACCCCTCCACTTT. This encodes CASSPPRTDNSPLHF. Filled out from reference TRBV28 and TRBJ1-6, the complete variable domain reads DVKVTQSSRYLVKRTGEKVFLECVQDMDHENMFWYRQDPGLGLRLIYFSYDVKMKEKGDIPEGYSVSREKKERFSLILESASTNQTSMYLCASSPPRTDNSPLHFGNGTRLTVT.

This chain links TRBV7-2 with TRBJ2-7; TRBD2 aligns across 7 bases. The V gene end was trimmed by 0 bases and the J gene end by 3 bases; junction bases not matched to a gene: 11. The CDR3 covers 17 residues. Germline-derived CDR1 and CDR2 are SGHTA and FQGNSA. DNA for the CDR3: TGTGCCAGCAGCTTAGCCAGGAGTCTAGCGGTCATCTACGAGCAGTACTTC. Amino acids: CASSLARSLAVIYEQYF.